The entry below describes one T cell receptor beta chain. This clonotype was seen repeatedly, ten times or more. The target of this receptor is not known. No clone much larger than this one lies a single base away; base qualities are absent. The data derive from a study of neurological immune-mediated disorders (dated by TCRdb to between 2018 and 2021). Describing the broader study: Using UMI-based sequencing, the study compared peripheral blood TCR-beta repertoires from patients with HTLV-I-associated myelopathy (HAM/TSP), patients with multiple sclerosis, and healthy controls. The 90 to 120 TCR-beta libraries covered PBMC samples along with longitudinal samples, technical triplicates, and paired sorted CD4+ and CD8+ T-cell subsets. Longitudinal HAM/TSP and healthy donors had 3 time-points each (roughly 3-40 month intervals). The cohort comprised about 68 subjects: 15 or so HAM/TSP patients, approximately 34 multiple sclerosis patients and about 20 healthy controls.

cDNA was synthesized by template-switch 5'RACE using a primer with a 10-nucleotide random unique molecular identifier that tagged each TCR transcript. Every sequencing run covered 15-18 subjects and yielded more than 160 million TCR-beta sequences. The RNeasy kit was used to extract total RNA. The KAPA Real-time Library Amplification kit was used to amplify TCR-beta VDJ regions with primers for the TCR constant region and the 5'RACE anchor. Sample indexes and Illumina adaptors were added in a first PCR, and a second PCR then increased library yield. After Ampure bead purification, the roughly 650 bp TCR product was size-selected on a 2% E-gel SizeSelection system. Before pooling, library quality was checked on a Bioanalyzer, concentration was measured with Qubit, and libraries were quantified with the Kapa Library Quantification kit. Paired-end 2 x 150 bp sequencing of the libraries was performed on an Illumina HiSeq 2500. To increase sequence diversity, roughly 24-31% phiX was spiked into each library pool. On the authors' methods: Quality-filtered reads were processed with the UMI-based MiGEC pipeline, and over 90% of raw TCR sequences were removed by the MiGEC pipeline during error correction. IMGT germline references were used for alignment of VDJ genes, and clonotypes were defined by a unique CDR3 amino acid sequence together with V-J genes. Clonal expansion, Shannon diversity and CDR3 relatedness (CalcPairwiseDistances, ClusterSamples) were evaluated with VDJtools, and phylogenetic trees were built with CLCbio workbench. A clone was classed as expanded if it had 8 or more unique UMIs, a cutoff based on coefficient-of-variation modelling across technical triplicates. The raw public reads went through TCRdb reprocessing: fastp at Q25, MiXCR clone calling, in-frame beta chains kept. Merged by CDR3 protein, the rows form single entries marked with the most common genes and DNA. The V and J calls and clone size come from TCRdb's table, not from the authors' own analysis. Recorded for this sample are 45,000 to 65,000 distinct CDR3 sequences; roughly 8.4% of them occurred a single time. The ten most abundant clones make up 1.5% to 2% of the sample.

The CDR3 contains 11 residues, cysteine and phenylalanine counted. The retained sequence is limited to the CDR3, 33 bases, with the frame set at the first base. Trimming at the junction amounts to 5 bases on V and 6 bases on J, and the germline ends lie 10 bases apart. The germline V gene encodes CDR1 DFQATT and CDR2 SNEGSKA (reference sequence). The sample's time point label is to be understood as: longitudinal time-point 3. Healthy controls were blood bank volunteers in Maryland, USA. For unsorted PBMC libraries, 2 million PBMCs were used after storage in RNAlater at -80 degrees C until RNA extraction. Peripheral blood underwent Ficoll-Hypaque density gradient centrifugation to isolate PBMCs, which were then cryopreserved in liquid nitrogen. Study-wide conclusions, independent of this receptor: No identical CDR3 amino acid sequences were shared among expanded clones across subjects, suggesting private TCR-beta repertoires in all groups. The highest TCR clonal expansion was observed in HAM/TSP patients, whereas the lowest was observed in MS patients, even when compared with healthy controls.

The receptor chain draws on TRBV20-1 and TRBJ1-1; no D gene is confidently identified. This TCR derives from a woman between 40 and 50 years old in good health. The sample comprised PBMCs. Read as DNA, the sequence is TGCAGTGCTTACTTGTCGCCTGAAGCTTTCTTT. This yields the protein CSAYLSPEAFF.